Each of the 5 T cell receptor beta chains below was sequenced from the same sample in a study of cytomegalovirus exposure and HLA in healthy donors (TCRdb year 2017). The library was produced with the immunoSEQ multiplex PCR assay. For the multiplex PCR, a mixture combining 60 forward primers for TCR Vbeta segments and 13 reverse primers for TCR Jbeta segments was used. Held by TCRdb, this immuneACCESS table contains in-frame sequences only and omits some clones. Under half of the omission traces to an unresolved V gene where checked; the cause of the rest is unknown. The sample table contains 100,000 or so clones; only one count was recorded for roughly three quarters of them. The ten most abundant clones make up 1% to 1.5% of the sample. Sequencing was performed on PBMCs. These receptor sequences come from a man in his forties in good health and CMV-seronegative.

The V gene is TRBV29-1, the J gene TRBJ2-2, with a possible D match to TRBD1 (5 bases). Trimming cost V 5 bases and J 5 bases, with 9 bases left between them. This CDR3 is built from 12 residues. Germline lookup yields CDR1 SQVTM and CDR2 ANQGSEA. CDR3 region: CSVTQGTGELFF. DNA for the CDR3: TGCAGCGTTACCCAGGGAACCGGGGAGCTGTTTTTT.

CDR3 in DNA: TGCGCCAGCAGCCAAGATCCCCCTCCGACTAGCGGGGGCGAGCAGTACTTC. Residues: CASSQDPPPTSGGEQYF. This rearrangement joins TRBV4-3 to TRBJ2-7; 12 positions agree with TRBD2. CDR3 length: 17 amino acids. Trimming took 0 bases from V and 6 from J; bases not matched to a gene: 9. The germline gives CDR1 LGHNA, CDR2 YSLEER.

The chain joins TRBV27 to TRBJ2-7; 8 bases are a match to TRBD1. This CDR3 comprises 15 residues. J gave up 3 bases and V 2 bases, and 6 bases lay outside the gene matches. CDR1 and CDR2 from the germline V gene are MNHEY and SMNVEV (reference sequence). The CDR3 coding sequence is TGTGCCAGCAGTTTAATCGGGACAGGTAACTACGAGCAGTACTTC. This gives the protein CASSLIGTGNYEQYF.

The V gene is TRBV10-3, the J gene TRBJ2-7; TRBD2 might be the D (6 bases). The CDR3 totals 14 residues. The ends were cut back, 0 bases at V and 1 base at J, with 7 bases in the middle. Germline lookup yields CDR1 ENHRY and CDR2 SYGVKD. The CDR3 DNA is TGTGCCATCAGTGAGTCGACTAGATCCTACGAGCAGTACTTC. It codes for CAISESTRSYEQYF.

The chain combines TRBV5-1 with TRBJ2-5; D remains unclear. Germline CDR1 SGHRS, CDR2 YFSETQ. Deletions cut 4 bases from V and 1 base from J, with 2 bases between. CDR3 length equals 11 residues. The CDR3 loop is CASSRQETQYF. CDR3 bases: TGCGCCAGCAGCCGCCAAGAGACCCAGTACTTC.